The present entry profiles one TCR beta chain with its context. These data are taken from a study of blood T cell repertoires in COVID-19. Across the study: Material from acute and convalescent COVID-19 was sourced from the United States, Italy and Spain. T cells, B-cell-depleted T cells, or PBMCs provided the cDNA or gDNA that served as material.

Clones were read by immunoSEQ multiplex PCR, and TCRdb kept only the in-frame ones, dropping some. The sample lists approximately 110,000 clones, over 75% seen once, with 6.5% to 8% in the top ten. Sequencing was performed on peripheral blood. This sequence originates from a woman between 45 and 65 years old with acute or convalescent COVID-19.

CDR3 loop: CASSFEQAEAFF. In nucleotides, the CDR3 is TGTGCCAGCAGTTTTGAACAGGCTGAAGCTTTCTTT. This rearrangement joins TRBV12-3 or TRBV12-4 to TRBJ1-1; D possibly corresponds to TRBD1 (5 bases). V lost 3 bases and J 6 bases, leaving 8 bases between the germline ends. This CDR3 region has 12 residues.